Shown below are 8 T cell receptor beta chains from a single sample sequenced in a study of CD8 T cells in ankylosing spondylitis. TCRdb reprocessed the 5' RACE reads via MiXCR and lists one record per CDR3 protein. The sample holds roughly 230,000 distinct CDR3 sequences; 18% are singletons and the top ten take roughly a third. Sequenced: blood, either unsorted or a sorted T cell fraction (not recorded which). All receptors derive from a male donor with ankylosing spondylitis or in good health (not recorded which).

This clonotype was seen ten or more times. This chain joins TRBV10-3 and TRBJ2-2, with D uncertain. CDR3 length: 13 amino acids. Between the trimmed V and J ends, which lost 8 bases and 2 bases, there was a span of 9 bases. Germline V gives CDR1 ENHRY, CDR2 SYGVKD. For the CDR3, the DNA is TGTGCCATCTATGGGGATAACACCGGGGAGCTGTTTTTT. Translation: CAIYGDNTGELFF.

This clonotype was found many times. The conserved phenylalanine or tryptophan normally closing the CDR3 is absent here, so this likely arose from a read error. The DNA is omitted, as the CDR3 cannot be located on it reliably, and the CDR3 follows TCRdb's listing. This rearrangement joins TRBV5-6 to TRBJ2-1; the listed D gene, TRBD1, was not tested against the DNA. CDR1 SGHDT and CDR2 YYEEEE come from the germline V gene. The CDR3 numbers 14 amino acids, ends counted. The CDR3 is CASSPWGGSSSPAL.

The rearrangement joins TRBV4-1 to TRBJ1-2; 7 bases align to TRBD1. Germline-derived CDR1 and CDR2 are MGHRA and YSYEKL. Trimming at V came to 0 bases and at J to 5 bases, leaving 6 bases not matched to a gene. This CDR3 has 15 residues. CDR3 nucleotide sequence: TGCGCCAGCAGCCAAGATCCAGGGGGAATATATGGCTACACCTTC. Translation gives CASSQDPGGIYGYTF.

Only a few counts were recorded for this clonotype. V is TRBV5-8 and J is TRBJ1-5, with 8 nucleotides matching TRBD1. V dropped 4 bases and J dropped 1; count of bases not matched to a gene: 4. This CDR3 has 15 amino acids. Germline values: CDR1 SGHTS, CDR2 YDEGEE. The DNA for the CDR3 is TGTGCCAGCAGCCGCCGACAGGGGAGCAATCAGCCCCAGCATTTT. It specifies CASSRRQGSNQPQHF.

This clonotype came up a few times. This rearrangement joins TRBV20-1 to TRBJ1-5, with 8 bases fitting TRBD1. The CDR3 consists of 16 residues. Per the germline V gene, CDR1 is DFQATT and CDR2 is SNEGSKA (reference sequence). Germline trimming cut 5 bases from V and 0 bases from J; bases unmatched to any gene: 9. CDR3 loop: CSAGGTGRYSNQPQHF. CDR3 nucleotide sequence: TGCAGTGCTGGCGGGACAGGAAGATATAGCAATCAGCCCCAGCATTTT.

This clonotype was seen a few times. The chain employs TRBV4-3 and TRBJ2-5; a weak D match, TRBD1 (6 bases). V lost 0 bases, J lost 2 bases, and 7 bases lay in between. Germline V CDR1 and CDR2: LGHNA, YSLEER. The CDR3 covers 14 residues. Written as DNA, the CDR3 is TGCGCCAGCAGCCAAGACGGGACACAAGAGACCCAGTACTTC. Its translation is CASSQDGTQETQYF.

This clonotype occurred many times. The gene calls are TRBV27 and TRBJ2-1; D ambiguous. V shed 3 bases and J shed 8 bases, with 8 bases lying between them. Germline V gene sequence: CDR1 MNHEY, CDR2 SMNVEV (reference sequence). The CDR3 covers 12 residues. The CDR3 region has the DNA TGTGCCAGCAGTTTCTCCGCGGATGAGCAGTTCTTC. Protein sequence: CASSFSADEQFF.

There are many counts of this clonotype. This chain joins TRBV29-1 and TRBJ1-1, with D possibly being TRBD1 (5 bases). Germline loops: CDR1 SQVTM, CDR2 ANQGSEA. CDR3 length equals 15 residues. The V end was cut by 6 bases, the J end by 1 base, with 18 bases between. CDR3 DNA: TGCAGCGTAGATCTTACAGGCAGGCCGAACACTGAAGCTTTCTTT. It codes for CSVDLTGRPNTEAFF.